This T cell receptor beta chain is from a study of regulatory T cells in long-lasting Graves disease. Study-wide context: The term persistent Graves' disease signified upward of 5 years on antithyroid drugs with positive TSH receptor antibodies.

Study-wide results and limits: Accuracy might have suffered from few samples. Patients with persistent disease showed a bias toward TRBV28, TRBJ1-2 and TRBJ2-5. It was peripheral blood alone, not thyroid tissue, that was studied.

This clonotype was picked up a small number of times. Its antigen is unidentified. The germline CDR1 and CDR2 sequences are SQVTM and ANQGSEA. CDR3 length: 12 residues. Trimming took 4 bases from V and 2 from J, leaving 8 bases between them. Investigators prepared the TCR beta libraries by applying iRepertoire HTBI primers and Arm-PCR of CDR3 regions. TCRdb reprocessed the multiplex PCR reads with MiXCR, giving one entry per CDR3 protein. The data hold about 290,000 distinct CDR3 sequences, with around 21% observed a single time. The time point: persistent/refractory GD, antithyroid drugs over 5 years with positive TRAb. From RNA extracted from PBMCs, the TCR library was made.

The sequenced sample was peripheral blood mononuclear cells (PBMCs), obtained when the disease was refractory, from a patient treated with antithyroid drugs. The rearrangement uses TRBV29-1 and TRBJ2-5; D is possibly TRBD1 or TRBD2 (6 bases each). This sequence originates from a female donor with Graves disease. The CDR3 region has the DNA TGCAGCGTTGGGAGGGGGCAAGAGACCCAGTACTTC. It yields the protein CSVGRGQETQYF.